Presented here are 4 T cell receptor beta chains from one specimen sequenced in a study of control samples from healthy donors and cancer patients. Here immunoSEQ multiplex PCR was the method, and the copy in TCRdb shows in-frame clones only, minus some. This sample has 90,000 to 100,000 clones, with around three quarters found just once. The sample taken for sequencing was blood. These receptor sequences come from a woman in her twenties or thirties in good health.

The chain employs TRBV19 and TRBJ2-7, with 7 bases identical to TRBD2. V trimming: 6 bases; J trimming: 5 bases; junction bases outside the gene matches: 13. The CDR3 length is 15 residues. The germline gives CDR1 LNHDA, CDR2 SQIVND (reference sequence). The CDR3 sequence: CASRPTSAGVHEQYF. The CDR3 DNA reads TGTGCCAGTAGACCCACTAGCGCGGGCGTCCACGAGCAGTACTTC.

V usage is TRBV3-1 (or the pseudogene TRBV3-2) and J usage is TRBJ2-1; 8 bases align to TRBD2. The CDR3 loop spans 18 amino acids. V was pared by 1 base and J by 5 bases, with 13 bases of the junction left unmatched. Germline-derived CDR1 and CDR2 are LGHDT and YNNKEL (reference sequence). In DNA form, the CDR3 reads TGTGCCAGCAGCCAAGGGGGAAGCGGGGGCCCAAGAGACAATGAGCAGTTCTTC. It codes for CASSQGGSGGPRDNEQFF.

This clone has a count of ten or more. CDR3 bases: TGTGCCAGCAGTGACAGGAGCTCCTACGAGCAGTACTTC. Translation: CASSDRSSYEQYF. The rearrangement joins TRBV2 to TRBJ2-7; no clear D. Trimming took off 3 bases at V and 0 bases at J, with 6 bases between the two ends. This CDR3 contains 13 residues. Germline V lookup: CDR1 SNHLY, CDR2 FYNNEI.

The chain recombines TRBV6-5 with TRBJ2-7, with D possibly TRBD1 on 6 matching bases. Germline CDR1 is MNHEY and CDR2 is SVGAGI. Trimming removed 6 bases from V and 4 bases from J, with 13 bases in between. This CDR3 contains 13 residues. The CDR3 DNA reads TGTGCCAGCAGGGAGACAGGAAAGTACGAGCAGTACTTC. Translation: CASRETGKYEQYF.